These 3 T cell receptor beta chains were all obtained from the same sample, sequenced in a study of regulatory T cells in long-lasting Graves disease. Combining iRepertoire HTBI primers with Arm-PCR of CDR3 regions, the authors built TCR beta libraries. TCRdb re-called the multiplex PCR reads with MiXCR, one entry per CDR3 protein. The sample yields 400,000 to 550,000 distinct CDR3 sequences, around 15% seen once. Time point here: newly diagnosed GD, antithyroid drugs for less than 3 months. Preparation of the TCR library used RNA extracted from PBMCs. The data also belong to a second study, concerning T cells in Graves' hyperthyroidism and ophthalmopathy.

Specimen: peripheral blood mononuclear cells (PBMCs), collected at new diagnosis, from a patient treated with antithyroid drugs. The receptors shown here come from a woman younger than 45 with Graves disease.

This clonotype was recorded at least ten times. This chain uses TRBV11-2 with TRBJ2-1; 8 nucleotides agree with TRBD1. The V and J ends lost 7 bases and 5 bases, in that order; junction bases with no gene match: 10. This CDR3 spans 15 amino acids. Germline CDR1 SGHAT, CDR2 FQNNGV. The CDR3 is CASISLTGAHNEQFF. CDR3 nucleotide sequence: TGTGCCAGCATAAGCTTGACAGGGGCCCACAATGAGCAGTTCTTC.

The chain carries TRBV19 and TRBJ2-5; 7 positions agree with TRBD2. V was clipped by 4 bases and J by 9 bases; unmatched bases: 8. CDR3 length: 13 amino acids. Germline-derived CDR1 and CDR2 are LNHDA and SQIVND (reference sequence). The CDR3 spells CASSREGRKAQYF. In DNA form, the CDR3 reads TGTGCCAGTAGTAGGGAGGGCCGGAAGGCCCAGTACTTC.

J is TRBJ2-7 and V is TRBV5-1; a weak D match, TRBD1 (7 bases). Germline V lookup: CDR1 SGHRS, CDR2 YFSETQ. V was cut by 3 bases and J by 2 bases, with 21 bases left in between. The CDR3 extends over 17 amino acids. CDR3 residues: CASSSRQGGLKTYEQYF. The DNA of the CDR3 is TGCGCCAGCAGCTCTCGACAGGGAGGTCTAAAGACCTACGAGCAGTACTTC.